This T cell receptor beta chain was captured by sequencing in a study of hypomethylating agent response in myelodysplastic syndrome. Study summary: Patients received azacitidine (about 70% of the 11) or decitabine (3 of 11). Whole-study results and caveats: The cohort was small, with only ten to twelve patients analyzed. Richness, rarefaction diversity and clonality did not change significantly after hypomethylating treatment.

About this clone: Antigen: not known.

Profiling relied on immunoSEQ multiplex PCR, and the TCRdb table lists in-frame clones only, not all of them. The repertoire includes about 10,000 clones, about 83% of them detected once, and 3% to 4% sits in the top ten. The CDR3 has 13 residues. V was cut by 4 bases and J by 5 bases, with 13 bases left in between. Germline V gives CDR1 SGHRS, CDR2 YFSETQ. This receptor was taken from a human donor with myelodysplastic syndrome. This specimen consisted of bone marrow, obtained before or after starting hypomethylating agent treatment for myelodysplastic syndrome (not recorded which). The chain links TRBV5-1 to TRBJ2-7, with no clear D. As DNA, the CDR3 is TGCGCCAGCAGCGCCGATCTCCTCCACGAGCAGTACTTC. Its translation: CASSADLLHEQYF. Together with reference TRBV5-1 and TRBJ2-7, the CDR3 gives the full variable domain: KAGVTQTPRYLIKTRGQQVTLSCSPISGHRSVSWYQQTPGQGLQFLFEYFSETQRNKGNFPGRFSGRQFSNSRSEMNVSTLELGDSALYLCASSADLLHEQYFGPGTRLTVT.